Below, one T cell receptor (beta chain) is given with its context. The entry originates in a study of cytomegalovirus exposure and HLA in healthy donors. PCR primers comprised 60 Vbeta and 13 Jbeta primers. Generated by immunoSEQ multiplex PCR, the TCRdb table keeps only in-frame clones and is missing some. The data hold 150,000 to 200,000 clones, with less than 90% observed a single time. Trimming cost V 6 bases and J 6 bases, with 6 bases left between them. CDR3 length equals 10 residues. The germline V gene encodes CDR1 SNHLY and CDR2 FYNNEI. The TCR originated in a man younger than 30 in good health and CMV-seronegative. The sequenced sample consisted of PBMCs. V and J are TRBV2 and TRBJ2-7; D gene unclear. CDR3 region: CASRTSEQYF. CDR3 bases: TGTGCCAGCAGGACATCCGAGCAGTACTTC.